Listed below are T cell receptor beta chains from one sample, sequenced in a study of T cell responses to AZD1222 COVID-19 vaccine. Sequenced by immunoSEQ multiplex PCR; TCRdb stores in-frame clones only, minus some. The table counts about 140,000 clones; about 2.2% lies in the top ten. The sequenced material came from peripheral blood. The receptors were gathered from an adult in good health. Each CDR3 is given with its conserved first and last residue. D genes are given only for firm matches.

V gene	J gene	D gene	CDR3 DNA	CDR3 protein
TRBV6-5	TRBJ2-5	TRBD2	TGTGCCAGCAGTCCAAGAGCGGGGGGGCCGGAGACCCAGTACTTC	CASSPRAGGPETQYF
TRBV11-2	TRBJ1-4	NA	TGTGCCAGCAGCTTGAACGGGATTGGGTACGCCAATAATGAAAAACTGTTTTTT	CASSLNGIGYANNEKLFF
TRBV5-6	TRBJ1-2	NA	TGTGCCAGCAGCTTAGCCGGGTCCCTACAGAACTATAACTCTGGCTACACCTTC	CASSLAGSLQNYNSGYTF
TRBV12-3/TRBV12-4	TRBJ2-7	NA	TGTGCCAGCAGTTTAGGTGGGCCACGGCAGTACTTC	CASSLGGPRQYF
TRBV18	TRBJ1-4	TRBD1	TGTGCCAGCTCACCGGGACAGGGAAATGAAAAACTGTTTTTT	CASSPGQGNEKLFF
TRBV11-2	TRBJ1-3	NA	TGTGCCAGCAGCTTAGTAGCGTTCTCTGGAAACACCATATATTTT	CASSLVAFSGNTIYF
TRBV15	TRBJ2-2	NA	TGTGCCACCAGCAGAGCTAGAGCCGCCGGGGAGCTGTTTTTT	CATSRARAAGELFF
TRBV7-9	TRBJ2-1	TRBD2	TGTGCCAGCAGCGGAAAACTAGCGGGGGCCTACAATGAGCAGTTCTTC	CASSGKLAGAYNEQFF
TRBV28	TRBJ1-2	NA	TGTGCCAGCAGAGTAAGACAGGACGCTAACTATGGCTACACCTTC	CASRVRQDANYGYTF
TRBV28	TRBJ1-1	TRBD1	TGTGCCAGCAGTTCCGCGGACAGGGGGAACACTGAAGCTTTCTTT	CASSSADRGNTEAFF
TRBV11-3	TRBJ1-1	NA	TGTGCCAGCAGCTTAGATGGGCAGGGCGTCACTGAAGCTTTCTTT	CASSLDGQGVTEAFF
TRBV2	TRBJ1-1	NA	TGTGCCAGCAGGCCTGATACGAACACTGAAGCTTTCTTT	CASRPDTNTEAFF
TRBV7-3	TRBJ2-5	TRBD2	TGTGCCAGCTCCCTCGGGGGGGCAGGAGAGACCCAGTACTTC	CASSLGGAGETQYF
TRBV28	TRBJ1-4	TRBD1	TGTGCCAGCAGTTCCCCCCGGGACAGGGTAGATGAAAAACTGTTTTTT	CASSSPRDRVDEKLFF
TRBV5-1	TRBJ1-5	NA	TGCGCCAGCAGCTTGGCGAGCAATCAGCCCCAGCATTTT	CASSLASNQPQHF
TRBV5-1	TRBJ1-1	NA	TGCGCCAGCAGCCAAGACAGACCCTTCATGAACACTGAAGCTTTCTTT	CASSQDRPFMNTEAFF